This TCR beta chain was observed in a study of T cell repertoires in cytomegalovirus infection (dated by TCRdb to the late 2010s). With respect to the entire study: Donor HLA type was relevant to the analysis, as public TCR beta signatures indicated carriage of CMV infection together with the matching HLA type.

Sequences SGHDN (CDR1) and FVKESK (CDR2) are obtained from the germline V gene. After removal of 2 bases from V and 3 bases from J, the junction retains 8 bases not matched to a gene. From its cysteine to its phenylalanine, the CDR3 spans 17 amino acids. The DNA shown is the 51-base CDR3, in frame from base 1. Reads for this sample came from an Illumina HiSeq 1500. The public reads were reprocessed in TCRdb via fastp at Q25 and MiXCR, keeping in-frame beta chains. Rows are unified per CDR3 protein, each entry keeping the most common DNA and genes. The sample has 600,000 to 800,000 distinct CDR3 sequences on record, 20% to 25% of them singletons. Of the sample, less than 10% falls within the top ten clones. Results the study describes overall, beyond this receptor: In both this cohort and an independent cohort of under 450 donors, the cumulative frequency of public TCR beta family members distinguished carriers of CMV infection plus the relevant HLA type. In the ex vivo response, HLA-C-restricted CMV-specific TCR beta clonotypes were dominant, and in two of eight donors the single most frequent clonotype came from this HLA-C-restricted group.

This clonotype was found a few times. Its cognate antigen has yet to be identified. Base-call qualities are not available, and no considerably larger clone is one nucleotide away. Sequencing was done on a sample of CD8+ T cells from PBMCs. The TCR was taken from a human donor in good health (CMV status not recorded). Some clones in this sample may be carry-over from other donors' samples. The V and J genes are TRBV14 and TRBJ2-1; 9 central nucleotides agree with TRBD2. The base sequence is TGTGCCAGCAGCCAACGCCCCGGCGGGGGGGTCTACAATGAGCAGTTCTTC. Its product reads: CASSQRPGGGVYNEQFF.